This T cell receptor beta chain originates from a study of immune cell composition in non-small cell lung cancer. Assay used: immunoSEQ multiplex PCR; TCRdb lists only in-frame clones, some missing. The sample consists of around 2,000 clones, approximately 83% of them appearing once. Findings and caveats of the study: Top 10 clone scores and clonality were higher in squamous than adenocarcinoma.

A remark on this clone: Its specificity is not known.

The CDR3 covers 14 residues. Trimming pared 0 bases from V and 4 bases from J, leaving 9 bases between. Germline lookup yields CDR1 LGHNA and CDR2 YNFKEQ. J is TRBJ1-2 and V is TRBV4-2; D call uncertain. The source material was lung tumor tissue. The sequence derives from a human donor with non-small cell lung cancer. This chain's CDR3 is CASSQEEEGYGYTF. The CDR3, as DNA: TGTGCCAGCAGCCAAGAAGAAGAGGGCTATGGCTACACCTTC.